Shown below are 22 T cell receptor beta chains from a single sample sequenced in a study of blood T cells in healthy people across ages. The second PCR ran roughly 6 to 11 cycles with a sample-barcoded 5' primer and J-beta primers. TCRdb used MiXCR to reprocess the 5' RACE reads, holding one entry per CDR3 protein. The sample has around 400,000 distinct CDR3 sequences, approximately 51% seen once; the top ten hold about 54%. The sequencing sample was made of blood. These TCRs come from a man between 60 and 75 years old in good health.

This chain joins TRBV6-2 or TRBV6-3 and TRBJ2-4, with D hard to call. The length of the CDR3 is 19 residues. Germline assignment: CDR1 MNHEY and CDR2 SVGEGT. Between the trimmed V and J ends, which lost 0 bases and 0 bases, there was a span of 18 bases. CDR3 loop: CASSYSMVSTELAKNIQYF. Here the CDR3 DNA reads TGTGCCAGCAGTTACTCAATGGTATCAACAGAGCTAGCCAAAAACATTCAGTACTTC.

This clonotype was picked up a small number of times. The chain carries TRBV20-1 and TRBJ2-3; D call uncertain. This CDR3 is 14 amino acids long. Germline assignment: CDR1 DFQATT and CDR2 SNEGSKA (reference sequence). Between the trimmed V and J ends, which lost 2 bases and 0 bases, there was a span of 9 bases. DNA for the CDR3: TGCAGTGCTAGACTCCCGGGTAGCACAGATACGCAGTATTTT. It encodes CSARLPGSTDTQYF.

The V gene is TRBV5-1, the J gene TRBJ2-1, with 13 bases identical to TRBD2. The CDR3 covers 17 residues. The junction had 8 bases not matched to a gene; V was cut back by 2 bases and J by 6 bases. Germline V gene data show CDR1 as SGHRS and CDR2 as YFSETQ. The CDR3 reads CASSFRTSGRRGNEQFF. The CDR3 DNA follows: TGCGCCAGCAGCTTTAGGACTAGCGGGAGACGGGGCAATGAGCAGTTCTTC.

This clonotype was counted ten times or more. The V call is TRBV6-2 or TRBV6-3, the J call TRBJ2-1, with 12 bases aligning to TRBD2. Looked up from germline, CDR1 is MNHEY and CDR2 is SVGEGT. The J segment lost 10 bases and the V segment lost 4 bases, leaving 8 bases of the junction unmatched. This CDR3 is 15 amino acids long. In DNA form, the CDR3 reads TGTGCCAGCAGTTCCTTGACTAGCGGGAGTGGGGAGCAGTTCTTC. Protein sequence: CASSSLTSGSGEQFF.

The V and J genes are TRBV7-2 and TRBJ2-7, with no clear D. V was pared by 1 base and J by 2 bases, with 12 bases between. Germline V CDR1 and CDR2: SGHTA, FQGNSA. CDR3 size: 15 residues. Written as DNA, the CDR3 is TGTGCCAGCAGCTTAGGGAGTCGCGTAGCCTACGAGCAGTACTTC. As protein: CASSLGSRVAYEQYF.

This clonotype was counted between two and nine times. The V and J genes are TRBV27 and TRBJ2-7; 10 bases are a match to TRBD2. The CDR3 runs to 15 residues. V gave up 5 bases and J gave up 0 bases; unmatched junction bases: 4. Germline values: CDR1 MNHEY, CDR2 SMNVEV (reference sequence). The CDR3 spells CASSTKREGSYEQYF. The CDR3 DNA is TGTGCCAGCAGTACTAAGCGGGAGGGCTCCTACGAGCAGTACTTC.

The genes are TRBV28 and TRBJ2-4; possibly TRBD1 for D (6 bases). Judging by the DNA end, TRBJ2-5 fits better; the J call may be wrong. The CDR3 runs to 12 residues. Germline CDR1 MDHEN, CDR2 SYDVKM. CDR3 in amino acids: CASGTLQETQYF. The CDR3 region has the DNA TGTGCCAGCGGGACACTCCAAGAGACCCAGTACTTC.

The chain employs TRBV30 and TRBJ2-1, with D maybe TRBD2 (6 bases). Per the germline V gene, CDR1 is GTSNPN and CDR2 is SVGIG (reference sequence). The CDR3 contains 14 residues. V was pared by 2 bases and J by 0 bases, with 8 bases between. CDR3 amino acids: CAWSRRDSYNEQFF. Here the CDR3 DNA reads TGTGCCTGGAGTCGGAGGGACTCCTACAATGAGCAGTTCTTC.

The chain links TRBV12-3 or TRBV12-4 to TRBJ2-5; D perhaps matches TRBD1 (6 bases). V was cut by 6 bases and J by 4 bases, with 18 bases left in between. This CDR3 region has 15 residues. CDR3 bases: TGTGCCAGCAGGGTAGCCAGGGGCGGTGGAGAGACCCAGTACTTC. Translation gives CASRVARGGGETQYF.

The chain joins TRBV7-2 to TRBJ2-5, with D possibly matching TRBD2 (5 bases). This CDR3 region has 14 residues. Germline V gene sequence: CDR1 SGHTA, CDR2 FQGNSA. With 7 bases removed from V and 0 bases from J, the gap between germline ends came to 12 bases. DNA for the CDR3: TGTGCCAGCACCTCGCGGGCAAACCAAGAGACCCAGTACTTC. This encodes CASTSRANQETQYF.

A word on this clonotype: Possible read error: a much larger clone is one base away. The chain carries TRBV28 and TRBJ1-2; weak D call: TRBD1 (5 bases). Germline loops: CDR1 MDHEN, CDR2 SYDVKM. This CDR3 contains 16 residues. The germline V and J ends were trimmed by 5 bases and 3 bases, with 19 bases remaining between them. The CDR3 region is CASSAPAGEPHYGYTF. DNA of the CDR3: TGTGCCAGCAGTGCCCCCGCGGGGGAACCCCACTATGGCTACACCTTC.

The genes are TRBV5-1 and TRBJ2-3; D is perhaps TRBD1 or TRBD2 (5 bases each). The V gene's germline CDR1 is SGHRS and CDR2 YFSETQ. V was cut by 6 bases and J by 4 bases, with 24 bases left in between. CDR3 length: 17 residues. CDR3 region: CASTDRPGTRGADTQYF. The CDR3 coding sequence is TGCGCCAGCACCGACAGACCAGGGACGAGGGGCGCAGATACGCAGTATTTT.

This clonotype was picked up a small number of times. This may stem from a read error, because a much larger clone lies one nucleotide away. CDR3 in amino acids: CATARGETDTQYF. The DNA for the CDR3 is TGTGCCACCGCCAGGGGTGAAACAGATACGCAGTATTTT. The chain joins TRBV15 to TRBJ2-3, with D tentatively TRBD1 (6 bases). Germline V gene sequence: CDR1 LNHNV, CDR2 YYDKDF (reference sequence). Between the trimmed V and J ends, which lost 8 bases and 3 bases, there was a span of 12 bases. The CDR3 runs 13 residues.

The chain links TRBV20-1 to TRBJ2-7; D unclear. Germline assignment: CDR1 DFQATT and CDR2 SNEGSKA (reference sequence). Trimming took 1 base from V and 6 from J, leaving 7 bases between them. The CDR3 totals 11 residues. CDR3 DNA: TGCAGTGCTAGAGTCGCGAGCGAGCAGTACTTC. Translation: CSARVASEQYF.

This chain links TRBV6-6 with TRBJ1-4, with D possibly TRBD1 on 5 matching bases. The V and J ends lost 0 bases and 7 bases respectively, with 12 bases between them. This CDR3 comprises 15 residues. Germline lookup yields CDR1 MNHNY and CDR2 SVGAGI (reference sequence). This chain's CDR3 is CASSYSPGQGEKLFF. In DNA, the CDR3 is TGTGCCAGCAGTTACTCGCCGGGGCAGGGTGAAAAACTGTTTTTT.

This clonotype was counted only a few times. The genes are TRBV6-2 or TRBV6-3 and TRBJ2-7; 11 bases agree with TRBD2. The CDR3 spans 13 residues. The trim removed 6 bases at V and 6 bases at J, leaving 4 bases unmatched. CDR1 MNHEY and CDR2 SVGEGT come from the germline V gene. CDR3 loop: CASRRLAGGEQYF. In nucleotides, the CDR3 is TGTGCCAGCAGGCGCCTAGCGGGAGGCGAGCAGTACTTC.

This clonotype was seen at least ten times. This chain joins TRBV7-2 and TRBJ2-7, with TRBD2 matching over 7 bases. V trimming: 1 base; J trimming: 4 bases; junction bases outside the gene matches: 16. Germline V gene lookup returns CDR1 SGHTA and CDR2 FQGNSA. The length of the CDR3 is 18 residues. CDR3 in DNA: TGTGCCAGCAGCTTAGAAGGTATGGGCGGCGGGAGAGTTTACGAGCAGTACTTC. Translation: CASSLEGMGGGRVYEQYF.

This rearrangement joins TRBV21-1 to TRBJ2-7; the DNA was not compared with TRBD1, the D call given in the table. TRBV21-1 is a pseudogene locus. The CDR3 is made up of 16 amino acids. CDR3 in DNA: TGCGCCAGCAGCAAAGACGAGGGGCTCCGCACCTACGAGCAGTACTTC. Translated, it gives CASSKDEGLRTYEQYF.

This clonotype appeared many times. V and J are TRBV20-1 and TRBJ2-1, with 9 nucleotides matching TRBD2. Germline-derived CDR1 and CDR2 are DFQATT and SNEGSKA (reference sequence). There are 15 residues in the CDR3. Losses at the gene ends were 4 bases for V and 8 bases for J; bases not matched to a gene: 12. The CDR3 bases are TGCAGTGCTACCCCCCTAGCGGGGCTTCGGGATGAGCAGTTCTTC. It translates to CSATPLAGLRDEQFF.

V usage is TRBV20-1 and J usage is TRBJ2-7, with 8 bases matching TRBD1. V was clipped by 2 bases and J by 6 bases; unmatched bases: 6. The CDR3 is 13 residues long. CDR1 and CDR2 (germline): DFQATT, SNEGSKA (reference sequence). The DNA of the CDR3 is TGCAGTGCTAGATCCGGGACAGGTCTCGAGCAGTACTTC. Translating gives CSARSGTGLEQYF.

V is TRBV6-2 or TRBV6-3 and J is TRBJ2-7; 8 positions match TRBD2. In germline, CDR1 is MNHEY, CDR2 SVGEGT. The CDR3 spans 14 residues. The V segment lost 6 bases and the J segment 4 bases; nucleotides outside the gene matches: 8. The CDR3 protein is CASSPGLGGYEQYF. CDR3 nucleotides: TGTGCCAGCAGCCCGGGACTAGGCGGTTACGAGCAGTACTTC.

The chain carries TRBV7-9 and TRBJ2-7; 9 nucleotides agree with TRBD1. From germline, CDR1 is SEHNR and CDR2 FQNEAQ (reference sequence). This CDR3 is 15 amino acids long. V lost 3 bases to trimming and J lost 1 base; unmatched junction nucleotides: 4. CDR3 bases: TGTGCCAGCAGCTTCCGGGACAGGGCTTCCTACGAGCAGTACTTC. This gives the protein CASSFRDRASYEQYF.